Listed below are T cell receptor beta chains from one sample, sequenced in a study of blood T cell repertoires in COVID-19. TCRdb's table, derived via immunoSEQ multiplex PCR, lists solely in-frame clones and lacks some. The table records 200,000 to 300,000 clones, about 93% of them present only once. Source material: peripheral blood. The receptors were sampled from a man aged 25 to 40 with COVID-19, enrolled during active disease. The CDR3 runs from the conserved cysteine through the conserved F or W. D genes are given only for firm matches. Part of the rows lack a size; the others show once, few, many or a class for expanded clones.

clone_size: -; v_call: TRBV12-3/TRBV12-4; j_call: TRBJ1-1; d_call: -; cdr3_aa: CASTVQGWTEAFF; cdr3_nt: TGTGCCAGCACTGTGCAGGGATGGACTGAAGCTTTCTTT
clone_size: once; v_call: TRBV6-5; j_call: TRBJ1-5; d_call: TRBD1; cdr3_aa: CASSRDRGNQPQHF; cdr3_nt: TGTGCCAGCAGTCGGGACAGGGGAAATCAGCCCCAGCATTTT
clone_size: -; v_call: TRBV5-1; j_call: TRBJ1-4; d_call: -; cdr3_aa: CASSLVGETNEKLFF; cdr3_nt: TGCGCCAGCAGCTTGGTCGGGGAAACTAATGAAAAACTGTTTTTT
clone_size: -; v_call: TRBV10-1; j_call: TRBJ2-1; d_call: -; cdr3_aa: CASSESRAAIFHEQFF; cdr3_nt: TGCGCCAGCAGTGAGTCGCGGGCCGCGATATTCCATGAGCAGTTCTTC
clone_size: -; v_call: TRBV18; j_call: TRBJ1-1; d_call: -; cdr3_aa: CASSALTKNTEAFF; cdr3_nt: TGTGCCAGCTCCGCTCTGACAAAGAACACTGAAGCTTTCTTT
clone_size: once; v_call: TRBV6-5; j_call: TRBJ1-1; d_call: -; cdr3_aa: CASSYGGSIAEAFF; cdr3_nt: TGTGCCAGCAGTTATGGGGGGTCTATTGCTGAAGCTTTCTTT
clone_size: few; v_call: TRBV3-1/TRBV3-2; j_call: TRBJ2-7; d_call: -; cdr3_aa: CASSQEAVTYEQYF; cdr3_nt: TGTGCCAGCAGCCAAGAAGCCGTTACCTACGAGCAGTACTTC
clone_size: -; v_call: TRBV5-1; j_call: TRBJ1-5; d_call: -; cdr3_aa: CASSLDRVDQPQHF; cdr3_nt: TGCGCCAGCAGCTTGGACAGGGTCGATCAGCCCCAGCATTTT
clone_size: -; v_call: TRBV5-6; j_call: TRBJ1-3; d_call: -; cdr3_aa: CASTTGGAGNTIYF; cdr3_nt: TGTGCCAGCACCACCGGGGGGGCTGGAAACACCATATATTTT
clone_size: -; v_call: TRBV6-6; j_call: TRBJ2-5; d_call: -; cdr3_aa: CASSYLGGEETQYF; cdr3_nt: TGTGCCAGCAGTTACTTAGGGGGGGAAGAGACCCAGTACTTC
clone_size: -; v_call: TRBV13; j_call: TRBJ1-3; d_call: -; cdr3_aa: CASSFQQSSGNTIYF; cdr3_nt: TGTGCCAGCAGCTTCCAACAGAGCTCTGGAAACACCATATATTTT
clone_size: once; v_call: TRBV4-2; j_call: TRBJ1-2; d_call: -; cdr3_aa: CASSQDKTTGYGYTF; cdr3_nt: TGTGCCAGCAGCCAAGATAAAACGACAGGCTATGGCTACACCTTC
clone_size: -; v_call: TRBV28; j_call: TRBJ1-1; d_call: -; cdr3_aa: CASSLADSRQSEAFF; cdr3_nt: TGTGCCAGCAGTTTGGCTGACAGTCGTCAGTCCGAAGCTTTCTTT
clone_size: -; v_call: TRBV6-5; j_call: TRBJ1-4; d_call: -; cdr3_aa: CASSYVRGGGEKLFF; cdr3_nt: TGTGCCAGCAGTTACGTCCGGGGAGGTGGGGAAAAACTGTTTTTT
clone_size: -; v_call: TRBV13; j_call: TRBJ2-3; d_call: -; cdr3_aa: CASSLVVGATTDTQYF; cdr3_nt: TGTGCCAGCAGCTTAGTGGTAGGGGCTACCACAGATACGCAGTATTTT
clone_size: -; v_call: TRBV29-1; j_call: TRBJ2-7; d_call: TRBD2; cdr3_aa: CSVVALAGGEQYF; cdr3_nt: TGCAGCGTTGTGGCACTAGCGGGCGGCGAGCAGTACTTC
clone_size: -; v_call: TRBV19; j_call: TRBJ1-5; d_call: TRBD1; cdr3_aa: CASSSDRAHQPQHF; cdr3_nt: TGTGCCAGTAGTTCAGACAGGGCCCATCAGCCCCAGCATTTT
clone_size: -; v_call: TRBV28; j_call: TRBJ1-5; d_call: -; cdr3_aa: CASRGRGGSSDLNQPQHF; cdr3_nt: TGTGCCAGCAGGGGAAGGGGGGGGAGCTCAGACTTGAATCAGCCCCAGCATTTT
clone_size: -; v_call: TRBV27; j_call: TRBJ1-5; d_call: -; cdr3_aa: CASKVSGGSNQPQHF; cdr3_nt: TGTGCCAGCAAAGTTAGCGGAGGAAGCAATCAGCCCCAGCATTTT
clone_size: -; v_call: TRBV19; j_call: TRBJ2-3; d_call: -; cdr3_aa: CASSENTDTQYF; cdr3_nt: TGTGCCAGTAGTGAGAACACAGATACGCAGTATTTT
clone_size: -; v_call: TRBV3-1/TRBV3-2; j_call: TRBJ1-1; d_call: -; cdr3_aa: CASTSIMSLRNEAFF; cdr3_nt: TGTGCCAGCACCTCTATCATGAGCCTGCGCAATGAAGCTTTCTTT
clone_size: -; v_call: TRBV7-3; j_call: TRBJ2-7; d_call: TRBD1; cdr3_aa: CASSKQGSLSSYEQYF; cdr3_nt: TGTGCCAGCAGCAAACAGGGGTCCTTGAGCTCCTACGAGCAGTACTTC
clone_size: -; v_call: TRBV2; j_call: TRBJ1-2; d_call: TRBD1; cdr3_aa: CASREADRGEGYTF; cdr3_nt: TGTGCCAGCAGGGAAGCGGACAGGGGAGAAGGCTACACCTTC
clone_size: -; v_call: TRBV7-9; j_call: TRBJ2-6; d_call: TRBD2; cdr3_aa: CASSSRLAGANSGANVLTF; cdr3_nt: TGTGCCAGCAGCTCCCGACTAGCGGGGGCCAACTCTGGGGCCAACGTCCTGACTTTC
clone_size: -; v_call: TRBV9; j_call: TRBJ2-5; d_call: TRBD2; cdr3_aa: CASNPSGGAVWETQYF; cdr3_nt: TGTGCCAGTAACCCTAGCGGGGGGGCTGTGTGGGAGACCCAGTACTTC
clone_size: -; v_call: TRBV7-6; j_call: TRBJ2-5; d_call: TRBD2; cdr3_aa: CASSLVLAGSQETQYF; cdr3_nt: TGTGCCAGCAGCTTAGTGCTAGCGGGGTCACAAGAGACCCAGTACTTC
clone_size: -; v_call: TRBV4-1; j_call: TRBJ1-5; d_call: -; cdr3_aa: CASSQDPGGDRVQPQHF; cdr3_nt: TGCGCCAGCAGCCAAGATCCGGGGGGGGACCGCGTCCAGCCCCAGCATTTT
clone_size: -; v_call: TRBV7-9; j_call: TRBJ1-5; d_call: -; cdr3_aa: CASSLATEAQHF; cdr3_nt: TGTGCCAGCAGCTTAGCGACGGAGGCCCAGCATTTT
clone_size: -; v_call: TRBV7-6; j_call: TRBJ2-5; d_call: TRBD1; cdr3_aa: CASSLLQDRGRETQYF; cdr3_nt: TGTGCCAGCAGCTTACTCCAGGACAGGGGGCGAGAGACCCAGTACTTC
clone_size: -; v_call: TRBV3-1/TRBV3-2; j_call: TRBJ1-2; d_call: -; cdr3_aa: CASSQVGSYGYTF; cdr3_nt: TGTGCCAGCAGCCAAGTGGGGAGCTATGGCTACACCTTC
clone_size: -; v_call: TRBV9; j_call: TRBJ2-1; d_call: -; cdr3_aa: CASSVNSGLSYNEQFF; cdr3_nt: TGTGCCAGCAGCGTAAATAGCGGACTCTCCTACAATGAGCAGTTCTTC
clone_size: -; v_call: TRBV5-1; j_call: TRBJ2-7; d_call: TRBD2; cdr3_aa: CASSLGGGGMYEQYF; cdr3_nt: TGCGCCAGCAGCTTGGGGGGCGGGGGTATGTACGAGCAGTACTTC
clone_size: -; v_call: TRBV7-3; j_call: TRBJ2-7; d_call: -; cdr3_aa: CASSSNPGGASYEQYF; cdr3_nt: TGTGCCAGCAGCTCTAATCCCGGGGGAGCTTCCTACGAGCAGTACTTC
clone_size: -; v_call: TRBV6-5; j_call: TRBJ1-1; d_call: TRBD1; cdr3_aa: CASRGTGGNTEAFF; cdr3_nt: TGTGCCAGCAGAGGAACAGGGGGGAACACTGAAGCTTTCTTT
clone_size: once; v_call: TRBV12-3/TRBV12-4; j_call: TRBJ2-1; d_call: TRBD2; cdr3_aa: CASYSGNYNEQFF; cdr3_nt: TGTGCCAGCTATAGCGGGAACTACAATGAGCAGTTCTTC
clone_size: once; v_call: TRBV19; j_call: TRBJ2-1; d_call: TRBD1; cdr3_aa: CASSPRTGTALRNEQFF; cdr3_nt: TGTGCCAGTAGTCCCCGTACTGGGACAGCCTTGAGGAATGAGCAGTTCTTC
clone_size: once; v_call: TRBV7-2; j_call: TRBJ1-5; d_call: TRBD1; cdr3_aa: CASRPTGGGYSEPQHF; cdr3_nt: TGTGCCAGCAGGCCTACAGGGGGCGGGTACTCGGAGCCCCAGCATTTT
clone_size: -; v_call: TRBV5-1; j_call: TRBJ2-4; d_call: TRBD2; cdr3_aa: CASSLELAGVLAKNIQYF; cdr3_nt: TGCGCCAGCAGCTTGGAACTAGCGGGGGTACTAGCCAAAAACATTCAGTACTTC
clone_size: -; v_call: TRBV2; j_call: TRBJ1-5; d_call: -; cdr3_aa: CASSEGGYNQPQHF; cdr3_nt: TGTGCCAGCAGTGAGGGGGGGTACAATCAGCCCCAGCATTTT
clone_size: -; v_call: TRBV6-6; j_call: TRBJ2-3; d_call: -; cdr3_aa: CASSPQGSSTDTQYF; cdr3_nt: TGTGCCAGCAGTCCACAGGGAAGCAGCACAGATACGCAGTATTTT
clone_size: -; v_call: TRBV30; j_call: TRBJ1-4; d_call: TRBD1; cdr3_aa: CAWSVSGTGEEKLFF; cdr3_nt: TGTGCCTGGAGTGTTTCCGGGACAGGAGAAGAAAAACTGTTTTTT
clone_size: -; v_call: TRBV13; j_call: TRBJ2-4; d_call: -; cdr3_aa: CASSLDSGKNIQYF; cdr3_nt: TGTGCCAGCAGCTTAGACTCGGGCAAAAACATTCAGTACTTC
clone_size: few; v_call: TRBV2; j_call: TRBJ1-2; d_call: -; cdr3_aa: CASSDGVAYGYTF; cdr3_nt: TGTGCCAGCAGTGACGGGGTTGCCTATGGCTACACCTTC
clone_size: -; v_call: TRBV6-5; j_call: TRBJ2-7; d_call: TRBD1; cdr3_aa: CASNRDRSSYEQYF; cdr3_nt: TGTGCCAGCAATCGGGACAGGAGCTCCTACGAGCAGTACTTC
clone_size: -; v_call: TRBV4-1; j_call: TRBJ2-2; d_call: TRBD1; cdr3_aa: CASSHTGTGGKNTGELFF; cdr3_nt: TGCGCCAGCAGCCATACCGGGACAGGGGGGAAGAACACCGGGGAGCTGTTTTTT